The 19 T cell receptor beta chains below were found in one sample sequenced in a study of blood T cell repertoires in COVID-19. Some clones are missing from TCRdb's copy, which holds only in-frame ones; the method was immunoSEQ multiplex PCR. The sample lists some 400,000 clones; approximately 86% were seen once. Sequencing was done on a sample of peripheral blood. These receptors originate from a human donor in a cohort sampled during active COVID-19.

The J gene is TRBJ2-1, the V gene TRBV3-1 (or the pseudogene TRBV3-2); TRBD2 aligns across 8 bases. V was clipped by 7 bases and J by 9 bases; unmatched bases: 8. Germline CDR1 LGHDT, CDR2 YNNKEL (reference sequence). CDR3 length: 13 amino acids. CDR3 in DNA: TGTGCCAGCATGTTTAGCGGGGAGGGTGAGCAGTTCTTC. Its protein product is CASMFSGEGEQFF.

The sample holds one count of this clone. The chain joins TRBV19 to TRBJ2-4, with a possible D match to TRBD1 (5 bases). The CDR3 spans 16 residues. The V end was cut by 5 bases, the J end by 0 bases, with 14 bases between. CDR1 and CDR2 (germline): LNHDA, SQIVND (reference sequence). The CDR3 DNA follows: TGTGCCAGTAGTGACAGTGCTATGCTAGCCAAAAACATTCAGTACTTC. It is translated as CASSDSAMLAKNIQYF.

The V call is TRBV19, the J call TRBJ1-4; TRBD1 might be the D (5 bases). V was pared by 3 bases and J by 8 bases, with 13 bases between. Germline V gene sequence: CDR1 LNHDA, CDR2 SQIVND (reference sequence). The CDR3 totals 14 residues. This CDR3 reads CASSIGGVDEKLFF. The CDR3 nucleotides are TGTGCCAGTAGTATTGGAGGGGTTGACGAAAAACTGTTTTTT.

The rearrangement links TRBV29-1 to TRBJ1-2; weak D call: TRBD1 (5 bases). The CDR3 runs to 14 residues. V was pared by 3 bases and J by 1 base, with 12 bases between. Germline values: CDR1 SQVTM, CDR2 ANQGSEA. The CDR3 region is CSVEGQPINYGYTF. For the CDR3, the DNA is TGCAGCGTTGAGGGGCAGCCGATTAACTATGGCTACACCTTC.

V is TRBV19 and J is TRBJ2-3; a weak D match, TRBD2 (6 bases). The germline CDR1 and CDR2 sequences are LNHDA and SQIVND (reference sequence). V was trimmed by 6 bases and J by 7 bases, leaving 11 bases between them. The CDR3 covers 12 residues. The CDR3, as DNA: TGTGCCAGTAGAAATCGGGACTATACGCAGTATTTT. As protein: CASRNRDYTQYF.

The chain links TRBV9 to TRBJ2-7, with D tentatively TRBD1 (5 bases). V dropped 4 bases and J dropped 7 bases, with 12 bases sitting between them. The germline CDR1 and CDR2 sequences are SGDLS and YYNGEE. CDR3 length: 12 amino acids. CDR3 in DNA: TGTGCCAGCAGCCCCCAGGGTCGGGAGCAGTACTTC. It yields the protein CASSPQGREQYF.

The V call is TRBV11-2, the J call TRBJ2-7; D is perhaps TRBD1 (5 bases). Looked up from germline, CDR1 is SGHAT and CDR2 is FQNNGV. There are 15 residues in the CDR3. Trimming left V 3 bases short and J 2 bases short, with 14 bases between. The CDR3, as DNA: TGTGCCAGCAGCTTTGAGCAGGGCAGGCCCTACGAGCAGTACTTC. Residues: CASSFEQGRPYEQYF.

V and J are TRBV5-1 and TRBJ1-1; no firm D call. The CDR3 consists of 13 residues. The germline V gene has CDR1 SGHRS and CDR2 YFSETQ. V gave up 0 bases and J gave up 7 bases, with 10 bases separating them. The CDR3 region is CASSLVTRDEAFF. In nucleotides, the CDR3 is TGCGCCAGCAGCTTGGTGACACGGGATGAAGCTTTCTTT.

V gene TRBV10-3 combines with J gene TRBJ2-1, with 7 bases aligning to TRBD2. The CDR3 length is 15 residues. CDR1 ENHRY and CDR2 SYGVKD come from the germline V gene. V shed 5 bases and J 6 bases; nucleotides not matched to a gene: 10. DNA for the CDR3: TGTGCCATCAGTTCTCCCGCGGGAGAGATCAATGAGCAGTTCTTC. Protein sequence: CAISSPAGEINEQFF.

The gene calls are TRBV11-2 and TRBJ1-4; unclear D gene. The V and J ends lost 3 bases and 3 bases respectively, with 5 bases between them. This CDR3 is 13 amino acids long. Germline V gene lookup returns CDR1 SGHAT and CDR2 FQNNGV. The CDR3 bases are TGTGCCAGCAGCTTCGGGGCTAATGAAAAACTGTTTTTT. Translated: CASSFGANEKLFF.

V is TRBV3-1 (or the pseudogene TRBV3-2) and J is TRBJ2-1; D is possibly TRBD1 (5 bases). V lost 1 base and J lost 7, with 17 bases in between. Germline loops: CDR1 LGHDT, CDR2 YNNKEL (reference sequence). CDR3 size: 16 residues. DNA for the CDR3: TGTGCCAGCAGCCAAGGTAGTAGGGGATTGGTAAATGAGCAGTTCTTC. Translation gives CASSQGSRGLVNEQFF.

The chain uses TRBV18 and TRBJ1-1; no clear D gene. The CDR3 runs to 15 residues. From germline, CDR1 is KGHSH and CDR2 LQKENI. The V end was cut by 3 bases, the J end by 0 bases, with 11 bases between. DNA of the CDR3: TGTGCCAGCTCACCTGCCCGGGTATTGAACACTGAAGCTTTCTTT. It yields the protein CASSPARVLNTEAFF.

This rearrangement joins TRBV12-3 or TRBV12-4 to TRBJ1-1, with 8 positions matching TRBD1. Trimming removed 1 base from V and 12 bases from J; junction bases left unmatched: 7. The CDR3 loop spans 13 amino acids. The DNA of the CDR3 is TGTGCCAGCAGTTTAGGGACAGGGACCTCGTCTTTCTTT. Amino acids: CASSLGTGTSSFF.

This chain connects TRBV2 to TRBJ2-7; D might be TRBD1 (6 bases). The CDR3 is 13 amino acids. V was pared by 8 bases and J by 1 base, with 12 bases between. The germline V gene encodes CDR1 SNHLY and CDR2 FYNNEI. The CDR3 DNA follows: TGTGCCAGCTCAACAGGGCTATCCTACGAGCAGTACTTC. Amino acid sequence: CASSTGLSYEQYF.

The rearrangement joins TRBV30 to TRBJ1-2; TRBD1 matches 12 bases. The V gene end was trimmed by 5 bases and the J gene end by 4 bases; junction bases not matched to a gene: 11. The CDR3 is made up of 16 amino acids. Germline assignment: CDR1 GTSNPN and CDR2 SVGIG (reference sequence). The CDR3 reads CAWGPGQGAQGYGYTF. DNA of the CDR3: TGTGCCTGGGGACCGGGACAGGGGGCTCAGGGCTATGGCTACACCTTC.

The chain recombines TRBV10-2 with TRBJ2-7, with D perhaps matching TRBD2 (5 bases). There are 13 residues in the CDR3. The V gene lost 4 bases and the J gene lost 1 base, with 8 bases spanning the gap. Germline loops: CDR1 WSHSY, CDR2 SAAADI. The DNA of the CDR3 is TGCGCCAGCAGTGGTGGAGGTTCCTACGAGCAGTACTTC. Protein sequence: CASSGGGSYEQYF.

The rearrangement joins TRBV27 to TRBJ2-3; 7 bases agree with TRBD2. The trim removed 9 bases at V and 2 bases at J, leaving 5 bases unmatched. The germline V gene encodes CDR1 MNHEY and CDR2 SMNVEV (reference sequence). The CDR3 runs 13 residues. The CDR3 DNA follows: TGTGCCAGTAAGAGCGGGGCCACAGATACGCAGTATTTT. As protein: CASKSGATDTQYF.

The chain carries TRBV5-1 and TRBJ1-2, with D tentatively TRBD1 (6 bases). Germline CDR1 is SGHRS and CDR2 is YFSETQ. The CDR3 is 13 residues long. With 2 bases removed from V and 6 bases from J, the gap between germline ends came to 11 bases. The CDR3 is CASSLDRRDGYTF. The CDR3, as DNA: TGCGCCAGCAGCTTAGACAGGCGGGATGGCTACACCTTC.

The rearrangement uses TRBV4-1 and TRBJ1-1; 9 bases match TRBD1. The length of the CDR3 is 19 residues. The germline V gene has CDR1 MGHRA and CDR2 YSYEKL. Germline trimming cut 1 base from V and 6 bases from J; bases unmatched to any gene: 18. In DNA form, the CDR3 reads TGCGCCAGCAGCCAAGTATTCGGGCCGGGACAGGGACTAGGGTCTGAAGCTTTCTTT. Translated, it gives CASSQVFGPGQGLGSEAFF.